The source of this T cell receptor beta chain is a study of shared clonotypes between healthy human individuals. Regarding the study as a whole: Clonotypes not shared had lower generation probabilities than those common to all four donors. Researchers found naive subsets generally carried larger estimated richness than memory subsets.

CD4+ cell separation produced CD45RA+ naive and CD45RA-negative memory subsets. In regard to this clone: Its antigen is unidentified.

Germline CDR1 reads SEHNR; CDR2 reads FQNEAQ (reference sequence). V was shortened by 5 bases and J by 3 bases, with 13 bases between the two germline ends. The CDR3 extends over 14 amino acids. TCRdb's table, derived via immunoSEQ multiplex PCR, lists solely in-frame clones and lacks some. The sample has more than 400,000 clones, roughly 95% seen once. This receptor was obtained from a woman in her thirties in good health. The chain couples TRBV7-9 to TRBJ1-2, with unresolved D. Sequenced: naive CD4+ T cells sorted from blood. Subset noted: CD45RA+ positively selected. CDR3 residues: CASSHRRLYYGYTF. In DNA, the CDR3 is TGTGCCAGCAGCCATCGACGGCTTTACTATGGCTACACCTTC. Using reference TRBV7-9 and TRBJ1-2 for the parts outside the CDR3, the full variable domain is DTGVSQNPRHKITKRGQNVTFRCDPISEHNRLYWYRQTLGQGPEFLTYFQNEAQLEKSRLLSDRFSAERPKGSFSTLEIQRTEQGDSAMYLCASSHRRLYYGYTFGSGTRLTVV.